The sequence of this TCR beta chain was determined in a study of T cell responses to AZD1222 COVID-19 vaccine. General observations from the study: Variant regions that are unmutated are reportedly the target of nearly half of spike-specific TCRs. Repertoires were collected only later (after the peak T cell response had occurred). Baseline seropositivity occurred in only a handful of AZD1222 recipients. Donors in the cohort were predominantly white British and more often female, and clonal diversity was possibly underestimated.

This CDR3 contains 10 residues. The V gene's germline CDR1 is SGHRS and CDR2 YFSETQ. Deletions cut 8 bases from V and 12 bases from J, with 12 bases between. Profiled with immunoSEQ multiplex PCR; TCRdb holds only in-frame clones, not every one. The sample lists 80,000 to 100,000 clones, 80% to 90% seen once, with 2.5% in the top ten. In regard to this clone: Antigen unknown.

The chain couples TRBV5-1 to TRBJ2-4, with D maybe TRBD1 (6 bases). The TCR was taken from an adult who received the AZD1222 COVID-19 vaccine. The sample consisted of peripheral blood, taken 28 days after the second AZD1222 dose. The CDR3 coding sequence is TGCGCCAGGTACAGGGCGGGTCAGTACTTC. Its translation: CARYRAGQYF.